The clone carrying this T cell receptor (beta chain) came up a few times. cDNA synthesis used a TRAV/TRBV-specific primer set for both chains. The TCRs were subjected to amplification over approximately 20 PCR cycles employing a constant-region primer in conjunction with a V-primer adapter. MiXCR, applied by TCRdb to the reads, yields one record per CDR3 protein. The sample lists around 9,000 distinct CDR3 sequences, about 75% occurring once. V was pared by 5 bases and J by 1 base, with 16 bases of the junction left unmatched. This CDR3 region has 18 residues. This entry is derived from a study of low-dose radiotherapy and immunotherapy resistance in tumors.

This receptor was obtained from a human donor with advanced metastatic prostate, ovarian, gallbladder or colorectal cancer (not recorded which). This table probably holds off-target reads from a library built for another chain. The chain joins TRBV12-3 or TRBV12-4 to TRBJ2-7; 8 nucleotides align to TRBD1. Here the CDR3 DNA reads TGTGCCAGCAGTCCCCATATGCAGGGGGCTAAAACGTCCTACGAGCAGTACTTC. It is translated as CASSPHMQGAKTSYEQYF.